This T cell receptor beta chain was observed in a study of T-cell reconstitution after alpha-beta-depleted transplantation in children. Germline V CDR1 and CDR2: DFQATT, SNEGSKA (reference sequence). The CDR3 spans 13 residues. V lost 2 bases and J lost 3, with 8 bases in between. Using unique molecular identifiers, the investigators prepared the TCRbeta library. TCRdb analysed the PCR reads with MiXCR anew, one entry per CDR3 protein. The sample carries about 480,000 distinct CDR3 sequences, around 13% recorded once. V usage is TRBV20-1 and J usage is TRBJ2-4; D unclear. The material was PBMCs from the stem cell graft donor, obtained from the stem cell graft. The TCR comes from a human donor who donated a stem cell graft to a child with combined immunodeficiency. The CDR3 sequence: CSARNFGKNIQYF. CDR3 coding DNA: TGCAGTGCTAGAAATTTTGGCAAAAACATTCAGTACTTC.